The table lists the clone carrying this T cell receptor beta chain with a count of one. Its target is unknown. Profiled with immunoSEQ multiplex PCR; TCRdb holds only in-frame clones, not every one. The profile shows fewer than 7,500 clones, about 75% of them singletons. The tumor tissue sample was taken at baseline before any treatment. This entry comes from a study of circulating tumor DNA in untreated peripheral T-cell lymphoma. The V end lost 3 bases, the J end lost 1 base, and 9 bases lay between the germline ends. The germline gives CDR1 MDHEN, CDR2 SYDVKM. This CDR3 contains 14 residues. Study-wide results and limits: In 76% of patients, tumor-specific clonotypes were identified.

The chain uses TRBV28 and TRBJ2-5; D is possibly TRBD1 (5 bases). This TCR was sampled from a human donor with peripheral T-cell lymphoma. The sample was tumor tissue. The CDR3 DNA follows: TGTGCCAGCAGTTTGGTCAGGGTCCAAGAGACCCAGTACTTC. Amino acid sequence: CASSLVRVQETQYF.